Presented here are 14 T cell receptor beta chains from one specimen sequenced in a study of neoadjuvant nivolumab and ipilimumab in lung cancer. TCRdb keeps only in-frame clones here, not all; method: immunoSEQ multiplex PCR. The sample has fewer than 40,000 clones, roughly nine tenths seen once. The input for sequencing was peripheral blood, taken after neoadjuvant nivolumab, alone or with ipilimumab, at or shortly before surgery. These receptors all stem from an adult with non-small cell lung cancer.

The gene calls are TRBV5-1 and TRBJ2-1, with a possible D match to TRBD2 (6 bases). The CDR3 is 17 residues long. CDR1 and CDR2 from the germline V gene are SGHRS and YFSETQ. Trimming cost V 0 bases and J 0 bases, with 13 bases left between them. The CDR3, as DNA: TGCGCCAGCAGCTTGGCGGGGGAGTATAGCTCCTACAATGAGCAGTTCTTC. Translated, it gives CASSLAGEYSSYNEQFF. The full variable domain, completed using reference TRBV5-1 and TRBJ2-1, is KAGVTQTPRYLIKTRGQQVTLSCSPISGHRSVSWYQQTPGQGLQFLFEYFSETQRNKGNFPGRFSGRQFSNSRSEMNVSTLELGDSALYLCASSLAGEYSSYNEQFFGPGTRLTVL.

The CDR3 sequence: CASTDPGKGTEAFF. The DNA of the CDR3 is TGTGCCAGCACCGACCCAGGAAAGGGCACTGAAGCTTTCTTT. This chain joins TRBV6-1 and TRBJ1-1; D is unclear. V lost 7 bases to trimming and J lost 4 bases, with 16 bases between them. Germline values: CDR1 MNHNS, CDR2 SASEGT. CDR3 length: 14 residues.

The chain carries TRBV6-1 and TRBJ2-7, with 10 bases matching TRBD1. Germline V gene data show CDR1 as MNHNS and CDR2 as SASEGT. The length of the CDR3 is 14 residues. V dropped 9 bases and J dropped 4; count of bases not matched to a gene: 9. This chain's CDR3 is CASLDRGRKYEQYF. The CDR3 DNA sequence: TGTGCCAGTCTAGACAGGGGGCGGAAATACGAGCAGTACTTC.

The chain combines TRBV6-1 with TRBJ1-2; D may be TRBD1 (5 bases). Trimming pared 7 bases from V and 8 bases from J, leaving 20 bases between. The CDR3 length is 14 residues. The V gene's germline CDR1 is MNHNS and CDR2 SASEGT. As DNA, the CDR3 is TGTGCCAGCATCTTGGGGCCCACACGGGGCGGCTACACCTTC. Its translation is CASILGPTRGGYTF.

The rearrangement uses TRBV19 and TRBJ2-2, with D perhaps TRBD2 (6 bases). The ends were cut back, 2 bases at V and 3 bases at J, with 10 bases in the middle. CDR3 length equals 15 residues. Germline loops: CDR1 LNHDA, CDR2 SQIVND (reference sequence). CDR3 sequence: CASSIPGLHTGELFF. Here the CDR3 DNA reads TGTGCCAGTAGTATACCGGGACTCCACACCGGGGAGCTGTTTTTT.

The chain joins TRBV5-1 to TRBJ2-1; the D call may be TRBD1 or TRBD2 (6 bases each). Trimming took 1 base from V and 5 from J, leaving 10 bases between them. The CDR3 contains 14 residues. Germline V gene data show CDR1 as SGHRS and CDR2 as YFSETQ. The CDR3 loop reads CASSLSGANNEQFF. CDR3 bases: TGCGCCAGCAGCTTGTCGGGGGCAAACAATGAGCAGTTCTTC.

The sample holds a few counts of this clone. CDR3 DNA sequence: TGTGCCAGCAGCTTAGGGAGAGATCAGCCCCAGCATTTT. It yields the protein CASSLGRDQPQHF. The chain couples TRBV7-8 to TRBJ1-5; D is unresolved. The CDR3 contains 13 residues. The V gene's germline CDR1 is SGHVS and CDR2 FQNEAQ. Between the trimmed V and J ends, which lost 1 base and 5 bases, there was a span of 6 bases.

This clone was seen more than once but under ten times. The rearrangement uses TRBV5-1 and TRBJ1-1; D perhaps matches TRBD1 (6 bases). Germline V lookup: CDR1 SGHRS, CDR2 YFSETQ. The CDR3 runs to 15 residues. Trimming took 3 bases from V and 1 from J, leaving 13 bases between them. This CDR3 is CASSSREGGNTEAFF. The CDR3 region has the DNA TGCGCCAGCAGCTCCAGGGAAGGGGGGAACACTGAAGCTTTCTTT. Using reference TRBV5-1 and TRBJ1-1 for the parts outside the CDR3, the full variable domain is KAGVTQTPRYLIKTRGQQVTLSCSPISGHRSVSWYQQTPGQGLQFLFEYFSETQRNKGNFPGRFSGRQFSNSRSEMNVSTLELGDSALYLCASSSREGGNTEAFFGQGTRLTVV.

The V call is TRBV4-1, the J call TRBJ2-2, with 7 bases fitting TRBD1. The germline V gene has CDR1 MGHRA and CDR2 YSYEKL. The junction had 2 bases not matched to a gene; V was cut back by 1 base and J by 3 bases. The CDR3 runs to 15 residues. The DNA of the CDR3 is TGCGCCAGCAGCCAAGCAGGGGGTGACACCGGGGAGCTGTTTTTT. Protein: CASSQAGGDTGELFF.

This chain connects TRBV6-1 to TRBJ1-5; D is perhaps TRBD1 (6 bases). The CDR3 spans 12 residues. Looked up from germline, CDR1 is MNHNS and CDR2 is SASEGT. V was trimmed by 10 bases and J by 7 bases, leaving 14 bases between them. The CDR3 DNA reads TGTGCCACCTGTGCAGGGGAGCAGCCCCAGCATTTT. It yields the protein CATCAGEQPQHF.

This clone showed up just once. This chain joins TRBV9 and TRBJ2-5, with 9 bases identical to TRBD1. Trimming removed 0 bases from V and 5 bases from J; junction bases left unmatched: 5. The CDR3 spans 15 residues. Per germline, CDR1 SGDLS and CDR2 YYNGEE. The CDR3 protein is CASSVDTGGAETQYF. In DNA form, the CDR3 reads TGTGCCAGCAGCGTAGACACAGGGGGCGCGGAGACCCAGTACTTC.

This chain's CDR3 is CASSLDGLGDDQPQHF. The DNA for the CDR3 is TGTGCCAGCAGCTTGGATGGACTGGGGGACGATCAGCCCCAGCATTTT. The chain has TRBV5-4 and TRBJ1-5, with D perhaps TRBD1 (5 bases). The germline V gene has CDR1 SGHNT and CDR2 YYREEE (reference sequence). The CDR3 is 16 amino acids. The ends were cut back, 0 bases at V and 5 bases at J, with 15 bases in the middle.

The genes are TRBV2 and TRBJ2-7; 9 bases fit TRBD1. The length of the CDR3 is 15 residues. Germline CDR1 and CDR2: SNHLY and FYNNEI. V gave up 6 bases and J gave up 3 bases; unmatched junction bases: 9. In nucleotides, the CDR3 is TGTGCCAGCAGGCCTTCCCGGGACAGGGTCTACGAGCAGTACTTC. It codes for CASRPSRDRVYEQYF.

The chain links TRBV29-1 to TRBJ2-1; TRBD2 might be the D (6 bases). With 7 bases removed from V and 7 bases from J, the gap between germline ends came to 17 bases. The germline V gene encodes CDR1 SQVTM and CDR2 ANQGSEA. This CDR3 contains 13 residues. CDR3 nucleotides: TGCAGCGCCGGGGGTAGCGGCCAGAATGAGCAGTTCTTC. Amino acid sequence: CSAGGSGQNEQFF.